Listed here is a single TCR beta chain. What it binds is unknown. The entry originates in a study of shared clonotypes between healthy human individuals. CDR3 length equals 15 residues. The germline gives CDR1 SGDLS, CDR2 YYNGEE. After removal of 5 bases from V and 7 bases from J, the junction contained 7 bases not matched to a gene. Study results and caveats: When compared with the clonotypes that were shared by all four sorted-subset donors, the non-shared clonotypes turned out to have lower generation probabilities.

The method was immunoSEQ multiplex PCR; TCRdb's version includes in-frame clones alone and lacks a portion of them. The sample lists 2 million to 2.5 million clones, more than 85% occurring once. Sequencing input: naive CD4+ T cells from PBMCs. Subset of the sample: CD45RA+ positively selected. The J gene is TRBJ2-2, the V gene TRBV9, with 11 nucleotides matching TRBD2. The sequence was collected from a man younger than 35 in good health. Some clones in this sample may be carry-over from other donors' samples. The CDR3 loop is CASRTTSGSSGELFF. The CDR3 DNA follows: TGTGCCAGCAGGACTACTAGCGGGAGCAGCGGGGAGCTGTTTTTT.